This T cell receptor beta chain was found in a study of T cell responses to AZD1222 COVID-19 vaccine (dated by TCRdb to about 2021). For the wider study: TCR sequencing covered fewer than 250 trial participants: 200 to 220 given two doses of AZD1222 and approximately 25 given two doses of MenACWY control vaccine. Enrollment into the trials was organized by age into subgroups of 18-55, 56-69 and 70-plus years, and those subgroups contained roughly 150, 30 and 60 TCR-sequenced participants, respectively. The study at large found these results: Conclusions about previously exposed vaccinees are limited, since just 6 or 7 AZD1222 recipients were seropositive for SARS-CoV-2 at baseline. A significant rise in spike-specific TCR breadth and depth was observed after two AZD1222 doses relative to day 0 and relative to MenACWY recipients. Most participants were white British and females outnumbered males, and the authors suggested that clonal diversity may have been underestimated. Nearly half of unique spike-specific TCRs reportedly recognized epitopes outside regions mutated in the B.1.351 and B.1.1.7 variants. No day 14 peak-response samples were available, so repertoires were characterized only after the peak T cell response. The whole spike protein was spanned by vaccine-associated CD4 TCRs, and dominant responses were seen in regions 160-218 and 743-854. In the small 56-69-year group, the increase in depth fell short of significance, most likely because of low power.

Note on this clone: No cognate antigen has been identified for it. The record has no base qualities; no much larger clone is one base away.

The CDR3 regions of human TCRbeta chains were analyzed by immunosequencing. Processing in the source paper ran as follows. TCRs in the repertoires were compared against a reference library of SARS-CoV-2-specific TCRs that had been generated with the MIRA antigen-specificity platform. Breadth was defined as the fraction of unique TCRs that were SARS-CoV-2-associated, and depth was defined as the fraction of total T cells that were SARS-CoV-2-associated. Each spike-specific TCR was assigned to its reactive spike region and to a CD4 or CD8 class using the MIRA data. Log10-transformed breadth and depth values were compared by one-way ANOVA with Sidak's multiple comparisons tests. TCRdb took this table from immuneACCESS and kept in-frame rearrangements with V and J called. Such tables lack part of the clones; where checked against another copy, unresolved V genes explain under half of the gap, and the rest is unexplained. Clonal size and the V and J genes are those of that table, whereas D and trimming came from the DNA. The sample has around 150,000 clones on record, 92% of them singletons. The ten largest account for more than 1% of the sample.

The time point label of this sample denotes: about 28 days (+/-7) after the second vaccine dose. Because spike-specific TCR depth and breadth did not differ between the two schedules, AZD1222 recipients who got a second dose at roughly 4 weeks were pooled with those who got a second dose at roughly 12 weeks. The vaccinee samples were drawn from two UK trials, COV001 and COV002, one of which was a single-blind randomized controlled phase 2/3 trial testing AZD1222 (ChAdOx1 nCoV-19) in healthy adults. For TCRbeta chain sequencing, PBMC samples from trial participants were taken at day 0 and at day 28 after the second dose. Trimming costs V 0 bases and J 1 base, and their ends lie 8 bases apart. Reading from cysteine to phenylalanine, the CDR3 counts 14 amino acids. The read is trimmed to its CDR3 DNA, 42 bases read in frame from base 1. CDR1 and CDR2 are read off the germline V gene as SGHRS and YFSETQ.

This receptor chain uses TRBV5-1 and TRBJ2-7; the D gene identity is not certain. The specimen comprised peripheral blood, sampled 28 days after the second AZD1222 dose. The TCR sequence derives from an adult who received the AZD1222 COVID-19 vaccine. The DNA sequence is as follows: TGCGCCAGCAGCTTGGGTGTGGGATCCTACGAGCAGTACTTC. Translated, it gives CASSLGVGSYEQYF.